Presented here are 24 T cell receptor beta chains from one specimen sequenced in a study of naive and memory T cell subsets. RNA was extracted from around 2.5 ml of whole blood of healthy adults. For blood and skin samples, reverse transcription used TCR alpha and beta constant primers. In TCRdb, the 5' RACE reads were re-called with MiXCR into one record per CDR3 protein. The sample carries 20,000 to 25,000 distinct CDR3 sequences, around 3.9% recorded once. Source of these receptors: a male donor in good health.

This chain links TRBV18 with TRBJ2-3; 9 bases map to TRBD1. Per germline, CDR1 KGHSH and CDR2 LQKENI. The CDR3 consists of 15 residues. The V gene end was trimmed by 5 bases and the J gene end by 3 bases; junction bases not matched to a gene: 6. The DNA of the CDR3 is TGTGCCAGCTCATCACAGGGGGCTGGGACAGATACGCAGTATTTT. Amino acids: CASSSQGAGTDTQYF. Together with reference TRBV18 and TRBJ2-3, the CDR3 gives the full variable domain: NAGVMQNPRHLVRRRGQEARLRCSPMKGHSHVYWYRQLPEEGLKFMVYLQKENIIDESGMPKERFSAEFPKEGPSILRIQQVVRGDSAAYFCASSSQGAGTDTQYFGPGTRLTVL.

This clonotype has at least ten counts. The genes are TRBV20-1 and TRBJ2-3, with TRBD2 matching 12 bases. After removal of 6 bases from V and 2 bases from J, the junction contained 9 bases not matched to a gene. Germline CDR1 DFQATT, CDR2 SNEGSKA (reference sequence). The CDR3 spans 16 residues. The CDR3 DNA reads TGCAGTGCCACGCGAGGACTAGCGGGGACCACAGATACGCAGTATTTT. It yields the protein CSATRGLAGTTDTQYF.

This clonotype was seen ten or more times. This CDR3 is CASTKRGISTEAFF. The CDR3 DNA reads as TGTGCCAGCACCAAGAGAGGGATTAGCACTGAAGCTTTCTTT. The V call is TRBV2, the J call TRBJ1-1; no reliable D call. Germline-derived CDR1 and CDR2 are SNHLY and FYNNEI. The CDR3 extends over 14 amino acids. Trimming left V 7 bases short and J 4 bases short, with 16 bases between.

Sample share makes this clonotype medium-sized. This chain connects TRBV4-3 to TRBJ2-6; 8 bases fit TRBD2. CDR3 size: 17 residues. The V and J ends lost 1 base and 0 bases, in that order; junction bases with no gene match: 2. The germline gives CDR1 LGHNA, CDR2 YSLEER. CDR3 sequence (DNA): TGCGCCAGCAGCCAAGGGACTAGCAGCTCTGGGGCCAACGTCCTGACTTTC. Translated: CASSQGTSSSGANVLTF.

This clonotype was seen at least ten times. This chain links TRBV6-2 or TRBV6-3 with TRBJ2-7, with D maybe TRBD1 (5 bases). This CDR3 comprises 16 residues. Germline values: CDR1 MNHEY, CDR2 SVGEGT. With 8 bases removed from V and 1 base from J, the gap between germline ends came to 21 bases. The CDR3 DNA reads TGTGCCAGCGCCAAAGTCCTTAGCAGGGAATCCTACGAGCAGTACTTC. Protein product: CASAKVLSRESYEQYF.

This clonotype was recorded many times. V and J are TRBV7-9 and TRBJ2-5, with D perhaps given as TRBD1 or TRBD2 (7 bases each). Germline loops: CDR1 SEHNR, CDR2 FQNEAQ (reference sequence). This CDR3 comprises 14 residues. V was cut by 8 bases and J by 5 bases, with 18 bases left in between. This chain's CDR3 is CASGEAGGAETQYF. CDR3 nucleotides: TGTGCCAGCGGCGAAGCAGGGGGGGCCGAGACCCAGTACTTC.

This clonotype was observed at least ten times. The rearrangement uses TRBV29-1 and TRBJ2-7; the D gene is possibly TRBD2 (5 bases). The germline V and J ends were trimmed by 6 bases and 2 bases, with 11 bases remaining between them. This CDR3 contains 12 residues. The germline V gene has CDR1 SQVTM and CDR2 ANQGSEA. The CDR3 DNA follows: TGCAGCGTGGAGGCCACCCCCTACGAGCAGTACTTC. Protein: CSVEATPYEQYF.

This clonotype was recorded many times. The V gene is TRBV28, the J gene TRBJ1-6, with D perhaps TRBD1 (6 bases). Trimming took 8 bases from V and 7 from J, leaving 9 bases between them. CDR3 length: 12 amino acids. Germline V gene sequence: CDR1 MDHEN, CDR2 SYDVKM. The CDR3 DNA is TGTGCCAGCCGGGACACAAATTCACCCCTCCACTTT. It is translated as CASRDTNSPLHF.

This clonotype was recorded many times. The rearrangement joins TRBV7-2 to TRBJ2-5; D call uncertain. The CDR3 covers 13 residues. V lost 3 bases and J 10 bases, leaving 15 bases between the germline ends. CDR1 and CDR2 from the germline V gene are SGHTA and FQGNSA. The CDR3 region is CASSFVSNLSQYF. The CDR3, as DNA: TGTGCCAGCAGCTTTGTTAGCAATCTGAGCCAGTACTTC.

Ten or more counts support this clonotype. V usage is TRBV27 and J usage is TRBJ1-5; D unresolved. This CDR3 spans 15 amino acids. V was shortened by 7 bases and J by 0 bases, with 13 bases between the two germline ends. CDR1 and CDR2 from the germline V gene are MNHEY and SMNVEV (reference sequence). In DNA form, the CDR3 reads TGTGCCAGCAATCAGAAGGCCTATAGCAATCAGCCCCAGCATTTT. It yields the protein CASNQKAYSNQPQHF.

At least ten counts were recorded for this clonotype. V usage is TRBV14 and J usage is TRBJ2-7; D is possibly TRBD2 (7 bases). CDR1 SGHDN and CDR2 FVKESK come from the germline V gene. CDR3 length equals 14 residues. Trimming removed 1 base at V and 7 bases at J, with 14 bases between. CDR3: CASSQVAGAGEQYF. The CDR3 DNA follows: TGTGCCAGCAGCCAAGTTGCGGGGGCGGGGGAGCAGTACTTC.

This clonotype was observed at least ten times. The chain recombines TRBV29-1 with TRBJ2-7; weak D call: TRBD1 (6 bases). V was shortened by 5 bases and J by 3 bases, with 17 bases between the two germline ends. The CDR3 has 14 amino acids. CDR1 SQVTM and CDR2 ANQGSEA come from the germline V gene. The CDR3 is CSVYPGDTDYEQYF. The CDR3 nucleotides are TGCAGCGTTTACCCAGGGGACACCGACTACGAGCAGTACTTC.

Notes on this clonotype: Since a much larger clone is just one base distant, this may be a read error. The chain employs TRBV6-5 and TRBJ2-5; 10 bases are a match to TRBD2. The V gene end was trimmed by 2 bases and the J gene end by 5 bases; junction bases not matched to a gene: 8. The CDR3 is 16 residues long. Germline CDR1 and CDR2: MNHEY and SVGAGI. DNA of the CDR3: TGTGCCAGCAGTTACGGCGGGACTAGCGTGAGGGAGACCCAGTACTTC. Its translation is CASSYGGTSVRETQYF.

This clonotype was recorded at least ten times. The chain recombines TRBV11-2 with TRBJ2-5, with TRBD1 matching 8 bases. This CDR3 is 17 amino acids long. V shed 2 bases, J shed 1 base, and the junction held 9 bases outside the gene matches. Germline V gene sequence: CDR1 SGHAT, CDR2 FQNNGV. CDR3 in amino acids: CASSLTRQGIVQETQYF. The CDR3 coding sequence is TGTGCCAGCAGCTTAACCCGACAGGGGATTGTCCAAGAGACCCAGTACTTC.

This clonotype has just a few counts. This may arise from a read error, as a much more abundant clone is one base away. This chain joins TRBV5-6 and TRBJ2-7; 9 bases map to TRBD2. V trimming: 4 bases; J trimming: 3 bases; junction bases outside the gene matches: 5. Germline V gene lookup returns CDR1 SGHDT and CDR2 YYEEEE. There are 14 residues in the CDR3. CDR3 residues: CASSLGTSRYEQYF. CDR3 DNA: TGTGCCAGCAGCCTAGGGACTAGCCGCTACGAGCAGTACTTC.

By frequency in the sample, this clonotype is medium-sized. Here the CDR3 reads CAISERETQYF. For the CDR3, the DNA is TGTGCCATCAGTGAACGAGAGACCCAGTACTTC. The genes are TRBV10-3 and TRBJ2-5, with D uncertain. Trimming took 3 bases from V and 4 from J, leaving 3 bases between them. CDR1 and CDR2 from the germline V gene are ENHRY and SYGVKD. The CDR3 is 11 residues long.

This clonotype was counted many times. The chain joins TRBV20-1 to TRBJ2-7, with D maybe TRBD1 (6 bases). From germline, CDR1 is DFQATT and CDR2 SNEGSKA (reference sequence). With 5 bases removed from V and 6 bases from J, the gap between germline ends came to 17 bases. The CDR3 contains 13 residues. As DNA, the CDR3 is TGCAGTGCTGGGAGTCCAACAGGGTTCGAGCAGTACTTC. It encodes CSAGSPTGFEQYF.

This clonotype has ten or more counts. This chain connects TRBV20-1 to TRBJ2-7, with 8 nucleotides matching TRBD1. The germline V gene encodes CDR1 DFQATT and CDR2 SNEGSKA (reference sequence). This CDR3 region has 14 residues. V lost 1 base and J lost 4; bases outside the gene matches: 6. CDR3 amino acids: CSARGSQGVYEQYF. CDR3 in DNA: TGCAGTGCTAGAGGTTCACAGGGGGTATACGAGCAGTACTTC.

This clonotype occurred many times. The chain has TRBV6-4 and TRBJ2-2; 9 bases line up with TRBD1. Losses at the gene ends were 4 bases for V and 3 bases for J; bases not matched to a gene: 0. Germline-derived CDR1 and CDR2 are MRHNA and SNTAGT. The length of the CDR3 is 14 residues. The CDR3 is CASSGDRDTGELFF. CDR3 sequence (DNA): TGTGCCAGCAGTGGGGACAGGGACACCGGGGAGCTGTTTTTT.

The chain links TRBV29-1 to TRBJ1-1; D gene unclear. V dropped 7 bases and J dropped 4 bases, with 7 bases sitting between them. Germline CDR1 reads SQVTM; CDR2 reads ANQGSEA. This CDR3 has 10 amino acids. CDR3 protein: CSAILTEAFF. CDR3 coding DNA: TGCAGCGCGATACTCACTGAAGCTTTCTTT.

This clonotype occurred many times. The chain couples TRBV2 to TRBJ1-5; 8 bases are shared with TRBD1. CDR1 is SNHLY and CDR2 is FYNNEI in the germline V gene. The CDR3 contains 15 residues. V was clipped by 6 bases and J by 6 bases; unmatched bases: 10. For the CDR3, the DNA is TGTGCCAGCAGGGAACAGGGGGGCGCGGGTCAGCCCCAGCATTTT. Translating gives CASREQGGAGQPQHF.

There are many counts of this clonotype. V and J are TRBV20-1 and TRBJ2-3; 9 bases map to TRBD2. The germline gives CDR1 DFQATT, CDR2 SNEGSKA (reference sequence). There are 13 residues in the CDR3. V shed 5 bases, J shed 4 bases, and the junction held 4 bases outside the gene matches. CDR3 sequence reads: CSAFSGSADTQYF. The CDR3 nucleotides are TGCAGTGCTTTTAGCGGGAGTGCAGATACGCAGTATTTT.

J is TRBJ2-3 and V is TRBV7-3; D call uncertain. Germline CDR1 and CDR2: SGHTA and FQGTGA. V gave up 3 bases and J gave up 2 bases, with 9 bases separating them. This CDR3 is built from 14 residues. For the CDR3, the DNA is TGTGCCAGCAGCTTTAGGGCACCCACAGATACGCAGTATTTT. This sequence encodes CASSFRAPTDTQYF. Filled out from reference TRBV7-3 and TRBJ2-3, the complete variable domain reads GAGVSQTPSNKVTEKGKYVELRCDPISGHTALYWYRQSLGQGPEFLIYFQGTGAADDSGLPNDRFFAVRPEGSVSTLKIQRTERGDSAVYLCASSFRAPTDTQYFGPGTRLTVL.

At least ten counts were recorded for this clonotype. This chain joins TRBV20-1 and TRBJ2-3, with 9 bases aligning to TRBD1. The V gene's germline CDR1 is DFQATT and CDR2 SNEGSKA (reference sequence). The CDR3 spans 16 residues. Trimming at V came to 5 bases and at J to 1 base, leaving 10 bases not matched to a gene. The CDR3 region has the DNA TGCAGTGCTCTCTTACAGGGGGCTGTAGGCACAGATACGCAGTATTTT. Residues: CSALLQGAVGTDTQYF.